The 27 T cell receptor beta chains reported below all come from one sample, sequenced in a study of T cell changes during pregnancy in multiple sclerosis. The table came from immunoSEQ multiplex PCR; TCRdb's copy has only in-frame clones and leaves some out. The repertoire includes tens of thousands of clones, around nine tenths of them detected once, and about 0.4% sits in the top ten. The sample consisted of CD4+ T cells from peripheral blood mononuclear cells, taken in the second trimester of pregnancy. The receptors were sampled from a female donor with multiple sclerosis, enrolled in a pregnancy study.

This clone occurred once. This chain connects TRBV28 to TRBJ1-1, with a tentative D call TRBD1 (6 bases). The CDR3 has 15 amino acids. Germline assignment: CDR1 MDHEN and CDR2 SYDVKM. Trimming took off 1 base at V and 1 base at J, with 10 bases between the two ends. CDR3 in amino acids: CASSLSATGNTEAFF. The CDR3 DNA is TGTGCCAGCAGTTTATCCGCGACAGGGAACACTGAAGCTTTCTTT. The variable domain in full, completed from reference TRBV28 and TRBJ1-1, reads DVKVTQSSRYLVKRTGEKVFLECVQDMDHENMFWYRQDPGLGLRLIYFSYDVKMKEKGDIPEGYSVSREKKERFSLILESASTNQTSMYLCASSLSATGNTEAFFGQGTRLTVV.

The chain recombines TRBV6-5 with TRBJ2-5; no firm D call. Germline V gene data show CDR1 as MNHEY and CDR2 as SVGAGI. V was trimmed by 6 bases and J by 1 base, leaving 6 bases between them. The CDR3 loop spans 12 amino acids. This chain's CDR3 is CASRTAQETQYF. The DNA of the CDR3 is TGTGCCAGCAGAACAGCCCAAGAGACCCAGTACTTC.

This sequence joins TRBV19 and TRBJ2-1; TRBD2 matches 8 bases. This CDR3 comprises 17 residues. The germline V gene encodes CDR1 LNHDA and CDR2 SQIVND (reference sequence). The junction had 9 bases not matched to a gene; V was cut back by 4 bases and J by 1 base. As DNA, the CDR3 is TGTGCCAGTAGTACCATAAGCGGGGGCAGTTCCTACAATGAGCAGTTCTTC. Translating gives CASSTISGGSSYNEQFF.

The V gene is TRBV5-1, the J gene TRBJ2-1; 10 nucleotides agree with TRBD2. Germline V CDR1 and CDR2: SGHRS, YFSETQ. The CDR3 covers 16 residues. The J segment lost 6 bases and the V segment lost 2 bases, leaving 8 bases of the junction unmatched. CDR3 amino acids: CASSFTSGRAGNEQFF. CDR3 bases: TGCGCCAGCAGCTTCACCAGCGGGAGGGCGGGCAATGAGCAGTTCTTC.

The V gene is TRBV7-2, the J gene TRBJ1-1, with D possibly matching TRBD1 (5 bases). V gave up 0 bases and J gave up 11 bases, with 10 bases separating them. CDR1 is SGHTA and CDR2 is FQGNSA in the germline V gene. This CDR3 spans 12 amino acids. The CDR3 bases are TGTGCCAGCAGCTTAGCAGGGGTTGGGGCTTTCTTT. It yields the protein CASSLAGVGAFF.

This clone was picked up a small number of times. The rearrangement links TRBV19 to TRBJ1-5; TRBD1 is a possible D gene (5 bases). Germline values: CDR1 LNHDA, CDR2 SQIVND (reference sequence). This CDR3 is built from 16 residues. The V end was cut by 3 bases, the J end by 2 bases, with 14 bases between. In DNA form, the CDR3 reads TGTGCCAGTAGTATTATGGGGGGTGGTGGCAATCAGCCCCAGCATTTT. Its protein product is CASSIMGGGGNQPQHF.

This clone was seen just once. V gene TRBV19 combines with J gene TRBJ2-1, with TRBD1 identical over 8 bases. V lost 1 base and J lost 8; bases outside the gene matches: 4. The CDR3 runs 14 residues. CDR1 is LNHDA, CDR2 SQIVND, per germline (reference sequence). The CDR3 sequence: CASSIGSTGDEQFF. In DNA, the CDR3 is TGTGCCAGTAGTATAGGGTCGACAGGGGATGAGCAGTTCTTC.

The chain uses TRBV7-2 and TRBJ1-5, with D possibly TRBD1 on 6 matching bases. The length of the CDR3 is 14 residues. The germline V gene encodes CDR1 SGHTA and CDR2 FQGNSA. V lost 3 bases, J lost 6 bases, and 12 bases lay in between. The CDR3 reads CASSLGHIRQPQHF. DNA for the CDR3: TGTGCCAGCAGCTTGGGACACATACGTCAGCCCCAGCATTTT.

The CDR3 protein is CASSQAGVDYNEQFF. The CDR3 bases are TGTGCCAGTAGCCAGGCAGGGGTGGACTACAATGAGCAGTTCTTC. This chain uses TRBV19 with TRBJ2-1, with D perhaps matching TRBD1 (6 bases). The germline gives CDR1 LNHDA, CDR2 SQIVND (reference sequence). CDR3 length equals 15 residues. V lost 6 bases and J 3 bases, leaving 15 bases between the germline ends.

In its sample, this clone was seen once. This chain connects TRBV10-3 to TRBJ2-3; no clear D gene. CDR3 size: 13 residues. V gave up 0 bases and J gave up 6 bases, with 7 bases separating them. CDR1 and CDR2 from the germline V gene are ENHRY and SYGVKD. The CDR3 sequence: CAISESAADTQYF. The CDR3 DNA sequence: TGTGCCATCAGTGAGTCGGCGGCGGATACGCAGTATTTT.

CDR3 DNA: TGTGCCAGCTCAGGACAGGGCAACACCGGGGAGCTGTTTTTT. Its translation: CASSGQGNTGELFF. The chain carries TRBV18 and TRBJ2-2, with 8 bases lining up with TRBD1. V was clipped by 5 bases and J by 2 bases; unmatched bases: 1. The CDR3 is 14 amino acids. Germline CDR1 and CDR2: KGHSH and LQKENI.

V and J are TRBV19 and TRBJ1-1; 8 nucleotides align to TRBD1. Germline V gene lookup returns CDR1 LNHDA and CDR2 SQIVND (reference sequence). The CDR3 length is 12 residues. The V and J ends lost 10 bases and 5 bases, in that order; junction bases with no gene match: 6. The CDR3 protein is CATDRGGTEAFF. As DNA, the CDR3 is TGTGCCACTGACAGGGGTGGGACTGAAGCTTTCTTT.

V gene TRBV11-3 combines with J gene TRBJ2-2, with a tentative D call TRBD1 (6 bases). Germline-derived CDR1 and CDR2 are SGHNT and YENEEA. The germline V and J ends were trimmed by 4 bases and 9 bases, with 12 bases remaining between them. The CDR3 runs to 13 residues. DNA of the CDR3: TGTGCCAGCAGCTCTAACCGGGACAGGGAGCTGTTTTTT. Translated: CASSSNRDRELFF.

This sequence joins TRBV18 and TRBJ1-1; TRBD1 agrees at 7 bases. Germline V gene data show CDR1 as KGHSH and CDR2 as LQKENI. V shed 4 bases, J shed 0 bases, and the junction held 5 bases outside the gene matches. The CDR3 loop spans 15 amino acids. CDR3 sequence reads: CASSQQGDMNTEAFF. The CDR3 nucleotides read TGTGCCAGCTCACAGCAGGGGGATATGAACACTGAAGCTTTCTTT.

This clone was detected a few times. As DNA, the CDR3 is TGCAGCGTTGAAGAGTTTCAGGGGCGGGCCGGGGAGCAGTACTTC. Protein sequence: CSVEEFQGRAGEQYF. The chain joins TRBV29-1 to TRBJ2-7, with D maybe TRBD1 (6 bases). V was pared by 0 bases and J by 7 bases, with 19 bases between. The CDR3 totals 15 residues. Per germline, CDR1 SQVTM and CDR2 ANQGSEA.

The V and J genes are TRBV6-5 and TRBJ1-1; D call uncertain. The CDR3 is 16 amino acids. Germline V lookup: CDR1 MNHEY, CDR2 SVGAGI. Trimming shortened V by 1 base and J by 0 bases, and 12 bases separated the two germline ends. This CDR3 reads CASSYYGGRMNTEAFF. DNA of the CDR3: TGTGCCAGCAGTTACTATGGAGGACGGATGAACACTGAAGCTTTCTTT.

The chain has TRBV5-1 and TRBJ1-5; TRBD1 aligns across 8 bases. In germline, CDR1 is SGHRS, CDR2 YFSETQ. With 4 bases clipped from V and 5 bases from J, the junction kept 5 bases outside the gene matches. The length of the CDR3 is 14 residues. The chain's CDR3 is CASSPGGKDQPQHF. The DNA of the CDR3 is TGCGCCAGCAGCCCAGGGGGCAAGGATCAGCCCCAGCATTTT.

The chain employs TRBV6-6 and TRBJ2-1, with 14 nucleotides matching TRBD2. V lost 6 bases, J lost 5 bases, and 6 bases stayed unmatched. This CDR3 region has 16 residues. Germline V gene sequence: CDR1 MNHNY, CDR2 SVGAGI (reference sequence). DNA for the CDR3: TGTGCCAGCAGAGGGACTAGCGGGAGAGCCCACAATGAGCAGTTCTTC. It yields the protein CASRGTSGRAHNEQFF.

The chain employs TRBV11-2 and TRBJ2-7; 8 nucleotides match TRBD1. CDR1 is SGHAT, CDR2 FQNNGV, per germline. V shed 5 bases, J shed 6 bases, and the junction held 6 bases outside the gene matches. The CDR3 contains 13 residues. CDR3 in amino acids: CASSPGQASEQYF. As DNA, the CDR3 is TGTGCCAGCAGCCCGGGACAGGCAAGCGAGCAGTACTTC.

The CDR3 loop reads CASTPAPLPIGYTF. CDR3 bases: TGTGCCAGTACCCCCGCCCCCCTACCCATTGGCTACACCTTC. The rearrangement links TRBV19 to TRBJ1-2; D unclear. Trimming shortened V by 7 bases and J by 7 bases, and 19 bases separated the two germline ends. The CDR3 loop spans 14 amino acids. Germline loops: CDR1 LNHDA, CDR2 SQIVND (reference sequence).

This clone appeared a single time. V gene TRBV11-3 combines with J gene TRBJ2-7; D possibly corresponds to TRBD1 (6 bases). Between the trimmed V and J ends, which lost 3 bases and 4 bases, there was a span of 16 bases. The CDR3 is 15 amino acids. Germline V CDR1 and CDR2: SGHNT, YENEEA. In DNA form, the CDR3 reads TGTGCCAGCAGCTTCGGAGGATCCAGGGGTTACGAGCAGTACTTC. The encoded protein is CASSFGGSRGYEQYF.

J is TRBJ1-1 and V is TRBV27; no definite D call. V was trimmed by 6 bases and J by 3 bases, leaving 20 bases between them. The CDR3 extends over 16 amino acids. Germline values: CDR1 MNHEY, CDR2 SMNVEV (reference sequence). CDR3 residues: CASRLGRRRTDTEAFF. The CDR3 nucleotides read TGTGCCAGCAGATTAGGGAGACGGAGAACCGACACTGAAGCTTTCTTT.

V is TRBV14 and J is TRBJ1-5; possibly TRBD1 for D (6 bases). Germline V lookup: CDR1 SGHDN, CDR2 FVKESK. Trimming left V 8 bases short and J 3 bases short, with 17 bases between. The length of the CDR3 is 15 residues. This chain's CDR3 is CASRGGLEDNQPQHF. The CDR3 coding sequence is TGTGCCAGCCGCGGGGGGCTCGAAGACAATCAGCCCCAGCATTTT.

The chain has TRBV14 and TRBJ2-7, with 8 positions matching TRBD1. Per the germline V gene, CDR1 is SGHDN and CDR2 is FVKESK. The trim removed 0 bases at V and 4 bases at J, leaving 17 bases unmatched. The CDR3 extends over 19 amino acids. CDR3 amino acids: CASSQESGRGLLSRYEQYF. CDR3 nucleotide sequence: TGTGCCAGCAGCCAAGAATCCGGCAGGGGGCTACTCAGTAGGTACGAGCAGTACTTC.

V gene TRBV9 combines with J gene TRBJ2-5; TRBD1 matches 7 bases. CDR3 length: 15 residues. J lost 4 bases, V lost 0 bases, and 6 bases had no gene match. Looked up from germline, CDR1 is SGDLS and CDR2 is YYNGEE. This CDR3 is CASSVDQRGPETQYF. The CDR3 coding sequence is TGTGCCAGCAGCGTAGATCAAAGGGGGCCAGAGACCCAGTACTTC.

V is TRBV25-1 and J is TRBJ2-7; 11 nucleotides match TRBD2. The germline V gene has CDR1 MGHDK and CDR2 SYGVNS. Trimming took 3 bases from V and 3 from J; bases not matched to a gene: 7. CDR3 length equals 16 residues. The CDR3 loop is CASSDPGTSGGYEQYF. DNA of the CDR3: TGTGCCAGCAGTGACCCCGGGACTAGCGGCGGCTACGAGCAGTACTTC.

This chain uses TRBV11-1 with TRBJ1-1; the match to TRBD1 covers 7 bases. After removal of 3 bases from V and 5 bases from J, the junction contained 3 bases not matched to a gene. Germline-derived CDR1 and CDR2 are SGHAT and FQDESV (reference sequence). The CDR3 has 13 residues. The CDR3 here is CASSFNRGTEAFF. The CDR3 DNA reads TGTGCCAGCAGCTTCAACAGGGGAACTGAAGCTTTCTTT.